The clone carrying this TCR beta chain was seen more than once but under ten times. Its antigen is not identified. Once obtained from cultured CD4+ T cells, the DNA was sequenced using the Oncomine TCR Beta short-read assay. Someone extracted genomic DNA from cultured CD4+ T cells. TCRdb passed the PCR reads through MiXCR, listing each CDR3 protein once. The sample comprises 10,000 to 15,000 distinct CDR3 sequences, roughly two thirds of which are singletons, and approximately 10% rests with the top ten. Treatment of the sample: roughly 11-day PBMC culture with coronavirus spike peptide pools or control peptides (ViraFEST assay). The data derive from a study of vaccination and CD4 T cells after COVID-19. Study-wide context: Control cultures were supplied with a CEFX pool, an HIV-1 Nef pool, or no peptide at all.

This CDR3 has 16 residues. V lost 0 bases, J lost 9 bases, and 6 bases stayed unmatched. Germline loops: CDR1 SGHVS, CDR2 FQNEAQ. The source material was CD4+ T cells from blood, cultured in vitro. The rearrangement joins TRBV7-8 to TRBJ1-6; 9 bases fit TRBD1. This clonotype was obtained from a human donor who had recovered from COVID-19. The CDR3 DNA reads TGTGCCAGCAGCTTAGCCCATACAGGGGGCGGTTCACCCCTCCACTTT. Its protein product is CASSLAHTGGGSPLHF.